The subject of this entry is one T cell receptor beta chain. This specimen comes from a study of control samples from healthy donors and cancer patients. Trimming left V 1 base short and J 1 base short, with 15 bases between. The CDR3 extends over 17 amino acids. CDR1 is MGHRA and CDR2 is YSYEKL in the germline V gene. TCRdb's copy holds only in-frame clones and misses some; the assay was immunoSEQ multiplex PCR. The repertoire holds around 80,000 clones, with nearly 90% as singletons. This TCR came from a woman in her 50s in good health. The V and J genes are TRBV4-1 and TRBJ2-3, with a weak D call TRBD1 (6 bases). The sequenced sample was blood. In DNA, the CDR3 is TGCGCCAGCAGCCAAGGGCAGGGGTCGCTTCGCACAGATACGCAGTATTTT. This codes for CASSQGQGSLRTDTQYF.